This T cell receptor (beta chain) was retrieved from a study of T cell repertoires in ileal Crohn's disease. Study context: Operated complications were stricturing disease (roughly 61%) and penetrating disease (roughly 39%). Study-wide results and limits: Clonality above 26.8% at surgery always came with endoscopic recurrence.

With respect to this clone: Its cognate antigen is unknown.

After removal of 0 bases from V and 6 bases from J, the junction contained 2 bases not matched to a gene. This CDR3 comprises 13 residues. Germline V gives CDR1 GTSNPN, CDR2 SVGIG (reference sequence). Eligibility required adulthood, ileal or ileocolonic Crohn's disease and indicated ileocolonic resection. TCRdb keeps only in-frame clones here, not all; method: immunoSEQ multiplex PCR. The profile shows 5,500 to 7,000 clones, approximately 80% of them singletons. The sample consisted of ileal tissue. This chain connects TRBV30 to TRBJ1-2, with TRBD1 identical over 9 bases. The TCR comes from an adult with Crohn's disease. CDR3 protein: CAWSVQGAHGYTF. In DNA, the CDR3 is TGTGCCTGGAGTGTACAGGGGGCGCATGGCTACACCTTC.